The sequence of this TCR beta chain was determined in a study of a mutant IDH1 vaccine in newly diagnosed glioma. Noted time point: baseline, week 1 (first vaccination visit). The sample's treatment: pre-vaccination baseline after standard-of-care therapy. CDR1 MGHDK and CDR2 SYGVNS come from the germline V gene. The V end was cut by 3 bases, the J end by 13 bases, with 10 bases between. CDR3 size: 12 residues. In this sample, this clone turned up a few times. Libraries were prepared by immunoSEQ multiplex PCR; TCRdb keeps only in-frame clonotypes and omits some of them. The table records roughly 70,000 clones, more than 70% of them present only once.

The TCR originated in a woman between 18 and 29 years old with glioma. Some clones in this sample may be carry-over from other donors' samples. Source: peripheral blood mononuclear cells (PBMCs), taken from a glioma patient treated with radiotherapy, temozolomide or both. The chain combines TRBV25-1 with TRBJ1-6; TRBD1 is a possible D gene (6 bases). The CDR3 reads CASSDYRDPLHF. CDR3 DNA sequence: TGTGCCAGCAGTGACTACAGGGATCCCCTCCACTTT.